One sample yielded the 29 T cell receptor beta chains listed below, sequenced in a study of blood T cell repertoires in COVID-19. Assay used: immunoSEQ multiplex PCR; TCRdb lists only in-frame clones, some missing. The sample lists around 160,000 clones, 80% to 85% occurring once. Sequencing was carried out using PBMCs or T cells enriched from blood (not recorded which). The receptors stem from a woman aged 60-75 years who had recovered from COVID-19.

The chain links TRBV28 to TRBJ1-2; weak D call: TRBD1 (5 bases). This CDR3 comprises 13 residues. The germline V gene encodes CDR1 MDHEN and CDR2 SYDVKM. V lost 1 base to trimming and J lost 8 bases, with 11 bases between them. The CDR3 spells CASSLLTVQGYTF. CDR3 nucleotide sequence: TGTGCCAGCAGTTTATTGACAGTTCAGGGCTACACCTTC.

This clone showed up just once. The rearrangement joins TRBV7-3 to TRBJ1-1; D might be TRBD1 (5 bases). This CDR3 spans 14 amino acids. CDR1 and CDR2 (germline): SGHTA, FQGTGA. V was clipped by 1 base and J by 4 bases, with 10 bases between them. The CDR3 spells CASSLRPGGTEAFF. The DNA of the CDR3 is TGTGCCAGCAGCTTAAGACCCGGGGGCACTGAAGCTTTCTTT. Full variable domain (missing parts from reference TRBV7-3 and TRBJ1-1): GAGVSQTPSNKVTEKGKYVELRCDPISGHTALYWYRQSLGQGPEFLIYFQGTGAADDSGLPNDRFFAVRPEGSVSTLKIQRTERGDSAVYLCASSLRPGGTEAFFGQGTRLTVV.

V usage is TRBV5-1 and J usage is TRBJ1-1; the D is unclear. Germline V lookup: CDR1 SGHRS, CDR2 YFSETQ. The length of the CDR3 is 14 residues. The V end was cut by 4 bases, the J end by 10 bases, with 20 bases between. This chain's CDR3 is CASSLGGQHDRAFF. The CDR3 coding sequence is TGCGCCAGCAGCCTGGGAGGTCAACATGACCGAGCTTTCTTT.

This chain's CDR3 is CASSLRQGGGYTF. CDR3 bases: TGTGCCAGCAGTTTAAGACAGGGGGGTGGCTACACCTTC. The V gene is TRBV27, the J gene TRBJ1-2, with 9 bases matching TRBD1. The trim removed 2 bases at V and 7 bases at J, leaving 2 bases unmatched. The CDR3 has 13 amino acids. Germline loops: CDR1 MNHEY, CDR2 SMNVEV (reference sequence).

The V gene is TRBV11-2, the J gene TRBJ2-1; perhaps TRBD2 as D (5 bases). The CDR3 extends over 17 amino acids. V was shortened by 1 base and J by 9 bases, with 22 bases between the two germline ends. In germline, CDR1 is SGHAT, CDR2 FQNNGV. CDR3 sequence: CASSLVGGGSRLGEQFF. The CDR3 region has the DNA TGTGCCAGCAGCTTAGTTGGTGGCGGGTCCCGGTTGGGTGAGCAGTTCTTC.

This sequence joins TRBV18 and TRBJ2-2, with 10 nucleotides matching TRBD1. Trimming cost V 3 bases and J 10 bases; bases outside gene matches: 2. The germline V gene has CDR1 KGHSH and CDR2 LQKENI. The CDR3 is 13 amino acids. CDR3 in DNA: TGTGCCAGCTCACCGACAGGGGGCGAGGAGCTGTTTTTT. This sequence encodes CASSPTGGEELFF.

The rearrangement joins TRBV18 to TRBJ2-1, with 7 nucleotides matching TRBD1. The germline gives CDR1 KGHSH, CDR2 LQKENI. The CDR3 is 15 residues long. With 4 bases clipped from V and 3 bases from J, the junction kept 6 bases outside the gene matches. The CDR3 DNA sequence: TGTGCCAGCTCACGACGGACAGGCCTCTACAATGAGCAGTTCTTC. Translating gives CASSRRTGLYNEQFF.

The J gene is TRBJ1-5, the V gene TRBV19; D gene unclear. The V and J ends lost 7 bases and 6 bases respectively, with 19 bases between them. Germline V gives CDR1 LNHDA, CDR2 SQIVND (reference sequence). CDR3 length equals 15 residues. The CDR3 region has the DNA TGTGCCAGTACCGTCCCCGCGGGGATAGGTCAGCCCCAGCATTTT. Its translation is CASTVPAGIGQPQHF.

The chain employs TRBV9 and TRBJ2-2; maybe TRBD2 (5 bases). The CDR3 runs to 14 residues. Deletions cut 0 bases from V and 9 bases from J, with 12 bases between. Germline V gene data show CDR1 as SGDLS and CDR2 as YYNGEE. The CDR3 loop reads CASSVGPEARELFF. Here the CDR3 DNA reads TGTGCCAGCAGCGTAGGACCGGAGGCAAGGGAGCTGTTTTTT.

The genes are TRBV19 and TRBJ2-1; D might be TRBD1 (6 bases). This CDR3 comprises 16 residues. Germline assignment: CDR1 LNHDA and CDR2 SQIVND (reference sequence). Trimming removed 5 bases from V and 3 bases from J, with 17 bases in between. In DNA, the CDR3 is TGTGCCAGTAGTCGGACAGCCAACCCTCTCTACAATGAGCAGTTCTTC. This encodes CASSRTANPLYNEQFF.

The chain carries TRBV24-1 and TRBJ2-7; the D gene is possibly TRBD2 (6 bases). The CDR3 totals 13 residues. The germline V gene has CDR1 KGHDR and CDR2 SFDVKD. V shed 4 bases and J shed 6 bases, with 12 bases lying between them. The CDR3 nucleotides read TGTGCCACCAGTGACCCCTCTAGCGCCGAGCAGTACTTC. Residues: CATSDPSSAEQYF.

The chain carries TRBV2 and TRBJ1-6; maybe TRBD1 (6 bases). V gave up 6 bases and J gave up 6 bases, with 12 bases separating them. The CDR3 runs to 14 residues. Germline CDR1 SNHLY, CDR2 FYNNEI. DNA of the CDR3: TGTGCCAGCAGGGACAGAGTTTCTAATTCACCCCTCCACTTT. Translating it yields CASRDRVSNSPLHF.

This chain joins TRBV2 and TRBJ1-2; D may be TRBD1 (5 bases). Germline CDR1 is SNHLY and CDR2 is FYNNEI. The CDR3 sequence is 12 residues long. Trimming took 4 bases from V and 8 from J, leaving 11 bases between them. The DNA for the CDR3 is TGTGCCAGCAGTGCGCAGGGCTTCGGCTACACCTTC. This sequence encodes CASSAQGFGYTF.

The chain joins TRBV7-2 to TRBJ2-5, with D possibly TRBD2 on 6 matching bases. Per germline, CDR1 SGHTA and CDR2 FQGNSA. Trimming stripped 2 bases from V and 3 bases from J, with 10 bases between. CDR3 length: 14 amino acids. The CDR3 here is CASSLQRAEETQYF. CDR3 nucleotides: TGTGCCAGCAGCTTACAGCGGGCTGAAGAGACCCAGTACTTC.

This clone was seen a few times. V and J are TRBV15 and TRBJ2-3; tentatively, D is TRBD1 (5 bases). Germline V gene sequence: CDR1 LNHNV, CDR2 YYDKDF (reference sequence). This CDR3 has 13 residues. Trimming removed 3 bases at V and 4 bases at J, with 8 bases between. CDR3 residues: CATSSLGADTQYF. The CDR3 DNA is TGTGCCACCAGCAGCCTAGGGGCAGATACGCAGTATTTT.

CDR3 protein: CASSLSGSKWEQFF. Written as DNA, the CDR3 is TGTGCCAGCAGTTTGAGCGGGAGCAAGTGGGAGCAGTTCTTC. V usage is TRBV28 and J usage is TRBJ2-1; 8 nucleotides line up with TRBD2. V shed 3 bases and J 10 bases; nucleotides not matched to a gene: 8. In germline, CDR1 is MDHEN, CDR2 SYDVKM. The CDR3 length is 14 residues.

The DNA of the CDR3 is TGCGCCAGCAGCTTGTCGTATGAGCAGTTCTTC. This encodes CASSLSYEQFF. The chain has TRBV5-1 and TRBJ2-1; D not resolved. The V gene lost 1 base and the J gene lost 8 bases, with 4 bases spanning the gap. The CDR3 is 11 amino acids. Germline V gene data show CDR1 as SGHRS and CDR2 as YFSETQ.

The chain is built from TRBV3-1 (or the pseudogene TRBV3-2) and TRBJ1-2; D gene ambiguous. The CDR3 length is 14 residues. Trimming took 4 bases from V and 4 from J, leaving 13 bases between them. Per germline, CDR1 LGHDT and CDR2 YNNKEL (reference sequence). CDR3 bases: TGTGCCAGCAGCCCACTCCTAACTAGCTATGGCTACACCTTC. This translates into CASSPLLTSYGYTF.

With respect to this clone: This specimen includes other DNA sequences encoding the same CDR3. The chain is built from TRBV2 and TRBJ1-5, with 8 positions matching TRBD1. The CDR3 is made up of 14 amino acids. The V segment lost 6 bases and the J segment 4 bases; nucleotides outside the gene matches: 5. The V gene's germline CDR1 is SNHLY and CDR2 FYNNEI. The CDR3 spells CASSGQGGNQPQHF. CDR3 in DNA: TGTGCCAGCAGCGGACAGGGCGGAAATCAGCCCCAGCATTTT.

The chain uses TRBV5-1 and TRBJ2-1; 10 nucleotides align to TRBD1. Trimming took 0 bases from V and 6 from J; bases not matched to a gene: 3. Germline V gene sequence: CDR1 SGHRS, CDR2 YFSETQ. This CDR3 has 15 amino acids. The CDR3 is CASSLGQGALNEQFF. The CDR3 DNA follows: TGCGCCAGCAGCTTGGGACAGGGGGCGCTCAATGAGCAGTTCTTC.

The chain carries TRBV6-5 and TRBJ1-6, with D perhaps matching TRBD1 (6 bases). There are 14 residues in the CDR3. Trimming pared 2 bases from V and 7 bases from J, leaving 9 bases between. The germline gives CDR1 MNHEY, CDR2 SVGAGI. The CDR3 sequence is CASSYTDSNSPLHF. CDR3 DNA sequence: TGTGCCAGCAGTTACACGGACAGCAATTCACCCCTCCACTTT.

This clone was detected only once. The chain joins TRBV6-5 to TRBJ2-3; no definite D call. V was pared by 0 bases and J by 0 bases, with 10 bases between. In germline, CDR1 is MNHEY, CDR2 SVGAGI. The CDR3 is 16 amino acids. DNA for the CDR3: TGTGCCAGCAGTTACTCGAGGAAATTTAGCACAGATACGCAGTATTTT. Its protein is CASSYSRKFSTDTQYF.

This rearrangement joins TRBV4-1 to TRBJ2-2, with a weak D call TRBD2 (5 bases). The V end was cut by 0 bases, the J end by 6 bases, with 14 bases between. Germline loops: CDR1 MGHRA, CDR2 YSYEKL. The CDR3 contains 16 residues. In DNA form, the CDR3 reads TGCGCCAGCAGCCAAGATCACCGGGGAGTGGCCGGGGAGCTGTTTTTT. It translates to CASSQDHRGVAGELFF.

V gene TRBV5-1 combines with J gene TRBJ1-2, with TRBD1 as a possible D gene (6 bases). The CDR3 runs 18 residues. V lost 2 bases, J lost 4 bases, and 24 bases lay in between. Germline CDR1 SGHRS, CDR2 YFSETQ. This CDR3 reads CASSFSGDTTGGFYGYTF. The CDR3 coding sequence is TGCGCCAGCAGCTTTAGTGGGGACACAACTGGAGGCTTCTATGGCTACACCTTC. The full variable domain, its missing parts supplied by reference TRBV5-1 and TRBJ1-2, is KAGVTQTPRYLIKTRGQQVTLSCSPISGHRSVSWYQQTPGQGLQFLFEYFSETQRNKGNFPGRFSGRQFSNSRSEMNVSTLELGDSALYLCASSFSGDTTGGFYGYTFGSGTRLTVV.

This sequence joins TRBV5-1 and TRBJ2-7, with TRBD1 matching over 9 bases. Trimming took 4 bases from V and 4 from J; bases not matched to a gene: 9. CDR1 SGHRS and CDR2 YFSETQ come from the germline V gene. The CDR3 runs 15 residues. CDR3 DNA sequence: TGCGCCAGCAGCCGACAGGGGGGCTCTAATTACGAGCAGTACTTC. As protein: CASSRQGGSNYEQYF.

The rearrangement joins TRBV4-2 to TRBJ2-3, with D possibly TRBD2 on 5 matching bases. This CDR3 is built from 16 residues. Germline V gene lookup returns CDR1 LGHNA and CDR2 YNFKEQ. V lost 3 bases to trimming and J lost 4 bases, with 17 bases between them. CDR3 DNA: TGTGCCAGCAGCCAGGAACTAGTCCTGGGTCCAGATACGCAGTATTTT. Residues: CASSQELVLGPDTQYF.

There are a few counts of this clone. This sequence joins TRBV11-2 and TRBJ2-2; 12 bases map to TRBD2. Germline CDR1 SGHAT, CDR2 FQNNGV. CDR3 length: 17 residues. Trimming removed 1 base from V and 10 bases from J; junction bases left unmatched: 10. The CDR3 reads CASSLGPGLAGLVELFF. The DNA of the CDR3 is TGTGCCAGCAGCTTAGGTCCCGGACTAGCGGGGTTGGTGGAGCTGTTTTTT.

CDR3 sequence (DNA): TGCGCCAGCAGTGCCGGCTACGAGCAGTACTTC. Its protein is CASSAGYEQYF. This rearrangement joins TRBV10-2 to TRBJ2-7; D uncertain. Deletions cut 4 bases from V and 3 bases from J, with 4 bases between. This CDR3 is built from 11 residues. Germline CDR1 is WSHSY and CDR2 is SAAADI.

V and J are TRBV28 and TRBJ2-6; 8 positions match TRBD1. Germline V gene data show CDR1 as MDHEN and CDR2 as SYDVKM. The V segment lost 5 bases and the J segment 1 base; nucleotides outside the gene matches: 10. This CDR3 is 18 amino acids long. DNA of the CDR3: TGTGCCAGCAGTACCCGAAGGACAGGGTCTTCTGGGGCCAACGTCCTGACTTTC. Its protein is CASSTRRTGSSGANVLTF. Variable domain in full (rest from reference TRBV28 and TRBJ2-6): DVKVTQSSRYLVKRTGEKVFLECVQDMDHENMFWYRQDPGLGLRLIYFSYDVKMKEKGDIPEGYSVSREKKERFSLILESASTNQTSMYLCASSTRRTGSSGANVLTFGAGSRLTVL.